This TCR beta chain emerged from a study of blood T cells in healthy people across ages. V gave up 4 bases and J gave up 8 bases, with 17 bases separating them. The germline V gene encodes CDR1 MNHEY and CDR2 SMNVEV (reference sequence). The CDR3 length is 14 residues. General observations from the study: The study lacked donor CMV status, which possibly confounded expanded clonotype changes.

Together with a sample-barcoded 5' primer, a J-beta primer mix was included in a second PCR lasting about 6 to 11 cycles. TCRdb recomputed calls from the 5' RACE reads with MiXCR, one row per CDR3 protein. Here the sample spans over a million distinct CDR3 sequences, under 45% being singletons. Points on this clonotype: What it recognizes is unknown.

This TCR came from an older woman in good health. Specimen: blood. The chain has TRBV27 and TRBJ1-2, with D perhaps TRBD1 (5 bases). This chain's CDR3 is CASSSRGQIVGYTF. The CDR3 bases are TGTGCCAGCAGTTCGAGGGGCCAAATCGTCGGCTACACCTTC.